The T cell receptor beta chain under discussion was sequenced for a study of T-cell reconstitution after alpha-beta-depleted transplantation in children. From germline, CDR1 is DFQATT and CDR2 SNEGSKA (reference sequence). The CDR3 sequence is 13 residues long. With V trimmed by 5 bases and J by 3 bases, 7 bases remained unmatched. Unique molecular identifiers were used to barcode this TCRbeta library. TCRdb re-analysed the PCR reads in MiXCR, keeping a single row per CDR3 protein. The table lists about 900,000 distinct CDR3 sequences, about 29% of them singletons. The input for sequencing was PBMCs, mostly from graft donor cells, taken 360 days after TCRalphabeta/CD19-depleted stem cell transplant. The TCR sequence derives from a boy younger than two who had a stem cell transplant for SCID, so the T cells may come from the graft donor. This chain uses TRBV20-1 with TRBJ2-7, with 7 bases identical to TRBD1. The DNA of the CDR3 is TGCAGTGCTCCCGGGACAGCCCACTACGAGCAGTACTTC. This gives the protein CSAPGTAHYEQYF.